The sequence of this T cell receptor beta chain was determined in a study of T cells expressing NK-cell markers. Study-wide context: Obtained from sorted CD3+CD56+NKG2C+, CD3+CD56+NKG2C- and CD3+CD56-NKG2C+ T cells were the TCR beta repertoires.

The germline V gene has CDR1 SGHTA and CDR2 FQGTGA. The CDR3 has 15 residues. TCRdb reprocessed the 5' RACE reads, with one entry per CDR3 protein and no DNA. In total, the table holds some 600,000 distinct CDR3 sequences. This receptor was taken from a man in his late teens or twenties in good health. The chain is built from TRBV7-3 and TRBJ2-2; no DNA is available, so the TRBD2 call from TCRdb remains unchecked. What was sequenced was blood T cells: a sorted CD56 or NKG2C T cell subset, CD4+ or CD8+ T cells, or bulk PBMC T cells (not recorded which). CDR3 amino acids: CASSLLGGYTGELFF. Variable domain in full (rest from reference TRBV7-3 and TRBJ2-2): GAGVSQTPSNKVTEKGKYVELRCDPISGHTALYWYRQSLGQGPEFLIYFQGTGAADDSGLPNDRFFAVRPEGSVSTLKIQRTERGDSAVYLCASSLLGGYTGELFFGEGSRLTVL.